Below are 18 T cell receptor beta chains sequenced from a single sample in a study of cytomegalovirus exposure and HLA in healthy donors. PCR primers comprised 60 Vbeta and 13 Jbeta primers. The repertoire was sequenced with immunoSEQ multiplex PCR; TCRdb's copy has only in-frame clones and lacks some. The sample contains fewer than 250,000 clones, roughly 75% of which appear only once. Input material: PBMCs. The receptors were gathered from a man aged 25 to 45 in good health and CMV-seropositive.

The chain combines TRBV10-2 with TRBJ2-3; D might be TRBD2 (5 bases). The CDR3 length is 15 residues. V gave up 4 bases and J gave up 3 bases, with 14 bases separating them. Germline V gene data show CDR1 as WSHSY and CDR2 as SAAADI. As DNA, the CDR3 is TGCGCCAGCAGTGGTTTTAGCGCGTTAACAGATACGCAGTATTTT. Translated: CASSGFSALTDTQYF.

J is TRBJ1-2 and V is TRBV30; possible D gene TRBD1, 6 bases. Germline V lookup: CDR1 GTSNPN, CDR2 SVGIG (reference sequence). Trimming stripped 3 bases from V and 2 bases from J, with 10 bases between. The CDR3 consists of 13 residues. CDR3 DNA sequence: TGTGCCTGGAGCAGGGGAACCAACTATGGCTACACCTTC. Its translation: CAWSRGTNYGYTF. The complete variable domain, with remaining parts taken from reference TRBV30 and TRBJ1-2, reads SQTIHQWPATLVQPVGSPLSLECTVEGTSNPNLYWYRQAAGRGLQLLFYSVGIGQISSEVPQNLSASRPQDRQFILSSKKLLLSDSGFYLCAWSRGTNYGYTFGSGTRLTVV.

This clone was detected only once. The chain combines TRBV4-3 with TRBJ1-4, with 7 bases matching TRBD1. Unmatched junction bases numbered 13, after V lost 4 bases and J lost 8 bases. The CDR3 has 16 residues. In germline, CDR1 is LGHNA, CDR2 YSLEER. CDR3 sequence: CASSLFPRGLWEKLFF. CDR3 DNA sequence: TGCGCCAGCAGCCTTTTCCCGAGGGGGCTATGGGAAAAACTGTTTTTT.

This chain joins TRBV4-2 and TRBJ1-1; TRBD1 agrees at 8 bases. Germline trimming cut 4 bases from V and 1 base from J; bases unmatched to any gene: 11. This CDR3 contains 17 residues. Germline values: CDR1 LGHNA, CDR2 YNFKEQ. The CDR3 reads CASSRKLGQGKNTEAFF. Written as DNA, the CDR3 is TGTGCCAGCAGCCGGAAACTCGGACAGGGCAAGAACACTGAAGCTTTCTTT.

As DNA, the CDR3 is TGTGCCAGCAGCGTAGGGGCAGGGATCTATGGCTACACCTTC. Residues: CASSVGAGIYGYTF. V and J are TRBV9 and TRBJ1-2, with D possibly being TRBD1 (5 bases). Germline CDR1 SGDLS, CDR2 YYNGEE. V dropped 0 bases and J dropped 4 bases, with 10 bases sitting between them. This CDR3 contains 14 residues.

This chain joins TRBV5-1 and TRBJ2-5, with D possibly matching TRBD1 (5 bases). V was shortened by 2 bases and J by 5 bases, with 13 bases between the two germline ends. The V gene's germline CDR1 is SGHRS and CDR2 YFSETQ. The length of the CDR3 is 14 residues. CDR3 amino acids: CASSFQGSMETQYF. In nucleotides, the CDR3 is TGCGCCAGCAGCTTTCAGGGTTCGATGGAGACCCAGTACTTC.

This clone was found a few times. The chain uses TRBV5-1 and TRBJ2-3; 11 positions match TRBD2. CDR1 and CDR2 (germline): SGHRS, YFSETQ. This CDR3 region has 16 residues. J lost 3 bases, V lost 3 bases, and 6 bases had no gene match. CDR3 sequence (DNA): TGCGCCAGCAGCTGGGGGACTAGCGGTCAGACAGATACGCAGTATTTT. It codes for CASSWGTSGQTDTQYF.

The genes are TRBV13 and TRBJ2-3; no firm D call. Deletions cut 4 bases from V and 4 bases from J, with 9 bases between. The CDR3 runs to 13 residues. CDR1 is PRHDT, CDR2 FYEKMQ, per germline (reference sequence). The CDR3 sequence is CASSWPQADTQYF. As DNA, the CDR3 is TGTGCCAGCAGCTGGCCTCAGGCAGATACGCAGTATTTT. Full variable domain (remainder filled in from reference TRBV13 and TRBJ2-3): AAGVIQSPRHLIKEKRETATLKCYPIPRHDTVYWYQQGPGQDPQFLISFYEKMQSDKGSIPDRFSAQQFSDYHSELNMSSLELGDSALYFCASSWPQADTQYFGPGTRLTVL.

This chain connects TRBV29-1 to TRBJ1-4; 10 bases align to TRBD1. The CDR3 contains 16 residues. CDR1 is SQVTM and CDR2 is ANQGSEA in the germline V gene. Germline trimming cut 0 bases from V and 8 bases from J; bases unmatched to any gene: 9. The CDR3 is CSVEEGTGAVGEKLFF. CDR3 sequence (DNA): TGCAGCGTTGAAGAGGGGACAGGGGCCGTTGGAGAAAAACTGTTTTTT. The whole variable domain, filled in from reference TRBV29-1 and TRBJ1-4, reads SAVISQKPSRDICQRGTSLTIQCQVDSQVTMMFWYRQQPGQSLTLIATANQGSEATYESGFVIDKFPISRPNLTFSTLTVSNMSPEDSSIYLCSVEEGTGAVGEKLFFGSGTQLSVL.

The chain couples TRBV29-1 to TRBJ1-3; TRBD1 is a possible D gene (6 bases). Germline loops: CDR1 SQVTM, CDR2 ANQGSEA. Deletions cut 5 bases from V and 3 bases from J, with 11 bases between. There are 13 residues in the CDR3. CDR3 in DNA: TGCAGCGTTTACAAGACAGGTGGAAACACCATATATTTT. Translated, it gives CSVYKTGGNTIYF.

The chain is built from TRBV29-1 and TRBJ1-2, with D tentatively TRBD1 (5 bases). Trimming pared 2 bases from V and 10 bases from J, leaving 14 bases between. Germline V gives CDR1 SQVTM, CDR2 ANQGSEA. This CDR3 contains 12 residues. In nucleotides, the CDR3 is TGCAGCGTTGAAAGACAGCGTAGGCTCTACACCTTC. Its protein is CSVERQRRLYTF.

There are a few counts of this clone. J is TRBJ1-6 and V is TRBV19, with a possible D match to TRBD1 (5 bases). This CDR3 has 17 amino acids. CDR1 LNHDA and CDR2 SQIVND come from the germline V gene (reference sequence). V was trimmed by 7 bases and J by 6 bases, leaving 22 bases between them. The CDR3: CASIIRPGQGGNSPLHF. As DNA, the CDR3 is TGTGCCAGTATCATACGGCCCGGCCAGGGCGGTAATTCACCCCTCCACTTT. The full variable domain, in which reference TRBV19 and TRBJ1-6 provide the parts outside the CDR3, is DGGITQSPKYLFRKEGQNVTLSCEQNLNHDAMYWYRQDPGQGLRLIYYSQIVNDFQKGDIAEGYSVSREKKESFPLTVTSAQKNPTAFYLCASIIRPGQGGNSPLHFGNGTRLTVT.

The chain links TRBV5-1 to TRBJ2-2; D not resolved. The CDR3 has 14 residues. Germline V gene sequence: CDR1 SGHRS, CDR2 YFSETQ. Trimming left V 5 bases short and J 0 bases short, with 8 bases between. CDR3 sequence (DNA): TGCGCCAGCAGGGGCAGCACGAACACCGGGGAGCTGTTTTTT. Translated: CASRGSTNTGELFF.

This clone was counted a single time. V is TRBV5-1 and J is TRBJ2-3; 7 bases agree with TRBD2. J gave up 2 bases and V 7 bases, and 13 bases lay outside the gene matches. The length of the CDR3 is 16 residues. Germline CDR1 and CDR2: SGHRS and YFSETQ. CDR3 bases: TGCGCCAGCGGGTCTAGCGGCCCGAAGCCCACAGATACGCAGTATTTT. Protein: CASGSSGPKPTDTQYF.

The J gene is TRBJ1-4, the V gene TRBV28; D unclear. The germline CDR1 and CDR2 sequences are MDHEN and SYDVKM. The CDR3 loop spans 15 amino acids. Deletions cut 5 bases from V and 5 bases from J, with 15 bases between. The CDR3 sequence: CASSPGGRRNEKLFF. CDR3 sequence (DNA): TGTGCCAGCAGTCCCGGTGGGCGGAGGAATGAAAAACTGTTTTTT.

The genes are TRBV11-3 and TRBJ2-1, with 7 nucleotides matching TRBD2. CDR1 is SGHNT and CDR2 is YENEEA in the germline V gene. Trimming at V came to 0 bases and at J to 7 bases, leaving 6 bases not matched to a gene. The CDR3 runs to 15 residues. The CDR3 region has the DNA TGTGCCAGCAGCTTAGAAGTTAGCGGGTGGAATGAGCAGTTCTTC. Amino acids: CASSLEVSGWNEQFF.

The gene calls are TRBV11-3 and TRBJ2-7, with 7 bases matching TRBD1. The CDR3 extends over 13 amino acids. The germline V gene has CDR1 SGHNT and CDR2 YENEEA. The trim removed 5 bases at V and 6 bases at J, leaving 7 bases unmatched. The CDR3 sequence is CASSTLTGSEQYF. Written as DNA, the CDR3 is TGTGCCAGCAGCACTCTGACAGGGAGCGAGCAGTACTTC.

There are a few counts of this clone. The chain employs TRBV29-1 and TRBJ2-7; tentatively, D is TRBD2 (7 bases). The CDR3 sequence is 17 residues long. Trimming stripped 7 bases from V and 0 bases from J, with 25 bases between. Looked up from germline, CDR1 is SQVTM and CDR2 is ANQGSEA. The CDR3 sequence is CSAAGEGFSSFSYEQYF. In DNA, the CDR3 is TGCAGCGCCGCAGGGGAGGGCTTCTCATCTTTCTCCTACGAGCAGTACTTC.